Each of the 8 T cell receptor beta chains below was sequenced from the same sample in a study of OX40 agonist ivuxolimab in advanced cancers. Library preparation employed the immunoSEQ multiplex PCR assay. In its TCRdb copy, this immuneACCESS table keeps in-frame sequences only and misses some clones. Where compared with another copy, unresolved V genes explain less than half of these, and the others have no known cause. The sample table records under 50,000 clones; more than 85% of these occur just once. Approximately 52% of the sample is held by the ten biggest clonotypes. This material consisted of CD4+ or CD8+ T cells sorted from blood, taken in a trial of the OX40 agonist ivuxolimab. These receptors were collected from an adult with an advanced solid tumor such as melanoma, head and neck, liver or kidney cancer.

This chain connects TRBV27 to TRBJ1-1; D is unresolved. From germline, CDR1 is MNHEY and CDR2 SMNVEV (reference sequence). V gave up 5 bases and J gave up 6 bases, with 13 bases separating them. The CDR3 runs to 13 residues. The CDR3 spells CASSNGEWAEAFF. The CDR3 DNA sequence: TGTGCCAGCAGTAACGGGGAGTGGGCTGAAGCTTTCTTT.

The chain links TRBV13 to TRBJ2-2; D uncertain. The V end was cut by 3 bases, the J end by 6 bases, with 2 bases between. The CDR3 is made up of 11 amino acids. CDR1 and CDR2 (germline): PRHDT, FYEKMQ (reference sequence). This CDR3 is CASSFPGELFF. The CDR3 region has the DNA TGTGCCAGCAGCTTCCCCGGGGAGCTGTTTTTT.

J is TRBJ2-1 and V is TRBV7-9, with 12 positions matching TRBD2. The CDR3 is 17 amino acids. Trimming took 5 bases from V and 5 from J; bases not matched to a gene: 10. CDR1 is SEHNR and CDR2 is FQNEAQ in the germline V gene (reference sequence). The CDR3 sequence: CASSEGWLAGGNNEQFF. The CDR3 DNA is TGTGCCAGCAGCGAAGGGTGGCTAGCGGGAGGGAACAATGAGCAGTTCTTC.

Here the CDR3 reads CASSPGGAGELFF. Here the CDR3 DNA reads TGTGCCAGCAGCCCGGGGGGGGCCGGGGAGCTGTTTTTT. V and J are TRBV7-6 and TRBJ2-2; 8 bases are shared with TRBD2. CDR3 length equals 13 residues. The V segment lost 5 bases and the J segment 6 bases; nucleotides outside the gene matches: 2. CDR1 and CDR2 (germline): SGHVS, FNYEAQ.

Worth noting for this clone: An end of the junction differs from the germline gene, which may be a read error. CDR3 sequence (DNA): TGTGCCAGCAGCCTAGCCCCGCGTACATCCTATCTCTACGAGCAGTACTTC. As protein: CASSLAPRTSYLYEQYF. The V and J genes are TRBV7-2 and TRBJ2-7; D perhaps matches TRBD2 (5 bases). CDR1 is SGHTA and CDR2 is FQGNSA in the germline V gene. The CDR3 covers 17 residues.

CDR3 DNA sequence: TGTGCCAGCAGCGTCCGAGGTAGCGAGTCAAACACCATATATTTT. Its protein is CASSVRGSESNTIYF. This chain connects TRBV25-1 to TRBJ1-3; D gene uncertain. V gave up 6 bases and J gave up 6 bases, with 18 bases separating them. The germline CDR1 and CDR2 sequences are MGHDK and SYGVNS. The CDR3 is 15 amino acids.

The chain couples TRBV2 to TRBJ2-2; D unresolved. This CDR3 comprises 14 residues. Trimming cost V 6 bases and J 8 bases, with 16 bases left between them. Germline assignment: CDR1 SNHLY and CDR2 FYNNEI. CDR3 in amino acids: CASSMGPPGGELFF. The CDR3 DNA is TGTGCCAGCAGCATGGGTCCTCCTGGGGGGGAGCTGTTTTTT.

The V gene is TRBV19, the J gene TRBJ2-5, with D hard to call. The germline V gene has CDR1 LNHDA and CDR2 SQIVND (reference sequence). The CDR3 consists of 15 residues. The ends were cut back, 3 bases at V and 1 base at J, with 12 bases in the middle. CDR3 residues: CASSIHRDGQETQYF. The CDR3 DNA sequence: TGTGCCAGTAGTATCCATCGTGACGGCCAAGAGACCCAGTACTTC.